This T cell receptor (beta chain) was obtained from a study of CD8 T cells in ankylosing spondylitis. General observations from the study: Among TCR beta sequences, a motif of eight highly homologous variants appeared characteristic of ankylosing spondylitis blood. It was reported that disease-linked clones were significantly enriched in matched ankylosing spondylitis synovial fluid. In the blood and synovial fluid of reactive arthritis, some motif variants had been previously reported.

Notes on this clonotype: Its cognate antigen is unknown.

Using quantitative 5'-RACE with molecular barcodes, the authors made TCR beta libraries. In TCRdb, the 5' RACE reads were re-called with MiXCR into one record per CDR3 protein. The sample holds 300,000 to 400,000 distinct CDR3 sequences, 20% to 25% seen once. With V trimmed by 1 base and J by 1 base, 7 bases remained unmatched. Germline lookup yields CDR1 KGHSH and CDR2 LQKENI. The CDR3 has 17 amino acids. The sample was blood, either unsorted or a sorted T cell fraction (not recorded which). The chain is built from TRBV18 and TRBJ2-1; TRBD1 matches 7 bases. The receptor's source is a male donor with ankylosing spondylitis. The CDR3 is CASSPLRQGSSYNEQFF. CDR3 DNA: TGTGCCAGCTCACCACTACGACAGGGAAGTTCCTACAATGAGCAGTTCTTC.